The T cell receptor (beta chain) under discussion was sequenced for a study of T cell responses to AZD1222 COVID-19 vaccine. Germline CDR1 and CDR2: SGHRS and YFSETQ. This CDR3 spans 16 amino acids. Trimming left V 2 bases short and J 5 bases short, with 19 bases between. Clones were read by immunoSEQ multiplex PCR, and TCRdb kept only the in-frame ones, dropping some. The repertoire holds 140,000 or so clones, with over 85% as singletons. The V call is TRBV5-1, the J call TRBJ1-1; a weak D match, TRBD1 (5 bases). The input for sequencing was peripheral blood, taken on day 0 of AZD1222 vaccination. The source of this sequence is an adult in good health. Written as DNA, the CDR3 is TGCGCCAGCAGCTTACGGGGACGGCTTAAGGGAACTGAAGCTTTCTTT. Translating gives CASSLRGRLKGTEAFF.